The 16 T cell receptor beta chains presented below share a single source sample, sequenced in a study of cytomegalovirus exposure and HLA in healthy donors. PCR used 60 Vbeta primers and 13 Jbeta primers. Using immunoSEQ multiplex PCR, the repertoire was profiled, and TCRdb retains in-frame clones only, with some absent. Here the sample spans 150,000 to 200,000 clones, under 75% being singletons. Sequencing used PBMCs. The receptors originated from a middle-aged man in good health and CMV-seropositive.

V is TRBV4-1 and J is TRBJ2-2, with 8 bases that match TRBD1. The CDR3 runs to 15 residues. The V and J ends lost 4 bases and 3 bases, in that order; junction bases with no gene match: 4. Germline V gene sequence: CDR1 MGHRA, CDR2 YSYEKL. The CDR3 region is CASSPDRADTGELFF. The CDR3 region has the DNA TGCGCCAGCAGCCCGGACAGGGCTGACACCGGGGAGCTGTTTTTT.

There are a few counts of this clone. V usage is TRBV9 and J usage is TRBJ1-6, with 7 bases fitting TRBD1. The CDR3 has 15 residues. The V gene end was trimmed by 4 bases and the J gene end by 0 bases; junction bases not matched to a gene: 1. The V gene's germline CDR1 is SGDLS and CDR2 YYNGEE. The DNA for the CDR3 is TGTGCCAGCAGCTCAGGGGGCTCCTATAATTCACCCCTCCACTTT. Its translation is CASSSGGSYNSPLHF.

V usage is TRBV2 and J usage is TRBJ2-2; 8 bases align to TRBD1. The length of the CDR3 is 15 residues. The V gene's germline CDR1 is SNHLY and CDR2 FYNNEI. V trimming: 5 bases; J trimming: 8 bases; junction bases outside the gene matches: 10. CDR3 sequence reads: CASSPRTGGAGELFF. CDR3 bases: TGTGCCAGCAGTCCCAGAACAGGGGGAGCGGGGGAGCTGTTTTTT.

In DNA, the CDR3 is TGCGCCAGCAGTCCCCTTATCGGAGGGGAGTACGAGCAGTACTTC. Protein product: CASSPLIGGEYEQYF. The rearrangement uses TRBV4-3 and TRBJ2-5; TRBD2 is a possible D gene (6 bases). The assigned J gene may be wrong: the sequence end matches TRBJ2-7 better. The CDR3 contains 15 residues. CDR1 and CDR2 (germline): LGHNA, YSLEER.

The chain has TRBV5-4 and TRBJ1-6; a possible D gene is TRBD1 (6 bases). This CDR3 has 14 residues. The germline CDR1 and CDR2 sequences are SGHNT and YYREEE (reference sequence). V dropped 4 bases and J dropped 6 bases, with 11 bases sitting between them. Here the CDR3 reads CASSLDSGNSPLHF. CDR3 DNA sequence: TGTGCCAGCAGCCTGGACAGTGGTAATTCACCCCTCCACTTT. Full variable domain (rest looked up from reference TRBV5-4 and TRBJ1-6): ETGVTQSPTHLIKTRGQQVTLRCSSQSGHNTVSWYQQALGQGPQFIFQYYREEENGRGNFPPRFSGLQFPNYSSELNVNALELDDSALYLCASSLDSGNSPLHFGNGTRLTVT.

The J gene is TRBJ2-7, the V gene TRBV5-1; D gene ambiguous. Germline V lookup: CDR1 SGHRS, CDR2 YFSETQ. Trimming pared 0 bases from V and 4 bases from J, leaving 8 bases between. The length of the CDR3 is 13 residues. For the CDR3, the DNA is TGCGCCAGCAGCTTGGAGTTCACATACGAGCAGTACTTC. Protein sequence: CASSLEFTYEQYF.

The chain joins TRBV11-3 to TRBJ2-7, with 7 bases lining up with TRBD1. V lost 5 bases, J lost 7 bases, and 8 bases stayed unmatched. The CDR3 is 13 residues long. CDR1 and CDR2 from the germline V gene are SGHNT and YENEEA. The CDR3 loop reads CASSKGQLEEQYF. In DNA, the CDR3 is TGTGCCAGCAGCAAGGGACAGTTAGAAGAGCAGTACTTC.

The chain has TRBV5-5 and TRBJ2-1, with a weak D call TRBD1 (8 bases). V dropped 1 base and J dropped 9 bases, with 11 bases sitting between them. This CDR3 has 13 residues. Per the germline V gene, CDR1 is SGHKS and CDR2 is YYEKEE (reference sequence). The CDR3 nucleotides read TGTGCCAGCAGCTTGACAGGGGGGGCTGAGCAGTTCTTC. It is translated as CASSLTGGAEQFF. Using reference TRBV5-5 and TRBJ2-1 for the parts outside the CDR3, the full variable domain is DAGVTQSPTHLIKTRGQQVTLRCSPISGHKSVSWYQQVLGQGPQFIFQYYEKEERGRGNFPDRFSARQFPNYSSELNVNALLLGDSALYLCASSLTGGAEQFFGPGTRLTVL.

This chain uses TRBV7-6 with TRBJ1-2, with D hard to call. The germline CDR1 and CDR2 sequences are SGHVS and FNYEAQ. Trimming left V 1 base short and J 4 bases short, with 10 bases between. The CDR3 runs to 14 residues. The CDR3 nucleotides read TGTGCCAGCAGCTTAGGGACGGAGGCCTATGGCTACACCTTC. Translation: CASSLGTEAYGYTF.

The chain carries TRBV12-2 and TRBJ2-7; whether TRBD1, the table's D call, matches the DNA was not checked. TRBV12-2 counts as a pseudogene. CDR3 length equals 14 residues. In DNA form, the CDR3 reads TGTGCAAGTCGCTTAGCGCCTGGGCACTACGAGCAGTACTTC. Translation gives CASRLAPGHYEQYF.

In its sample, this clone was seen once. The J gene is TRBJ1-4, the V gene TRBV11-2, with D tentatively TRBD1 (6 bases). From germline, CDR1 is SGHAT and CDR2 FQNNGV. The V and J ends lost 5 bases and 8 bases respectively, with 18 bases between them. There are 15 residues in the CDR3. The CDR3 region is CASSDQGRGSEKLFF. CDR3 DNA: TGTGCCAGCAGCGACCAGGGGAGAGGAAGCGAAAAACTGTTTTTT.

The CDR3 reads CASSYSSGGNTEAFF. CDR3 nucleotide sequence: TGTGCCAGCAGTTACTCCAGCGGAGGGAACACTGAAGCTTTCTTT. The chain couples TRBV6-5 to TRBJ1-1; D not certain. The CDR3 runs 15 residues. Trimming took 0 bases from V and 1 from J, leaving 9 bases between them. Germline V gene lookup returns CDR1 MNHEY and CDR2 SVGAGI.

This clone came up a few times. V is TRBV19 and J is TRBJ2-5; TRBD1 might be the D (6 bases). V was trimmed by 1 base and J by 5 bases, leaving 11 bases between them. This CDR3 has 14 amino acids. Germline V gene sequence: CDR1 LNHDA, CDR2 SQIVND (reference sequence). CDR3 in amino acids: CASSIGQGLETQYF. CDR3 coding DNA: TGTGCCAGTAGTATAGGGCAGGGGCTGGAGACCCAGTACTTC.

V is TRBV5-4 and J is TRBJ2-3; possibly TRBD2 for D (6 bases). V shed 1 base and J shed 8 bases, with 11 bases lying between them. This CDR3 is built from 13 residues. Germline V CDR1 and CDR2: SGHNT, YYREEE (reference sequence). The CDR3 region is CASSLNGAGTQYF. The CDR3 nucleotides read TGTGCCAGCAGCTTGAATGGAGCGGGTACGCAGTATTTT.

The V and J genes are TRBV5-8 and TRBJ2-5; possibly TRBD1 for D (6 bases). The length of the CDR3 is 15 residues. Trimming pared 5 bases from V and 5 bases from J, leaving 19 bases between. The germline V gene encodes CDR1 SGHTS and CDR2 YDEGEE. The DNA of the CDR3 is TGTGCCAGCAGTCGCGGACAGAACATTCCTGAGACCCAGTACTTC. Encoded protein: CASSRGQNIPETQYF.

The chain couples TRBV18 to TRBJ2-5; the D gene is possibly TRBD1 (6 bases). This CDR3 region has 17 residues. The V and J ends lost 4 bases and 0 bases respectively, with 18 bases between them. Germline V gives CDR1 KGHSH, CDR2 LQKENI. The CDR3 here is CASSRARGLMYQETQYF. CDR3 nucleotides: TGTGCCAGCTCACGGGCCAGGGGCCTCATGTACCAAGAGACCCAGTACTTC.